This TCR beta chain is drawn from a study of T-cell memory formation after mild COVID-19. Overall study context: Largely, the TCR clusters proved donor specific. Overall study findings and caveats: Pre-infection memory showed some responding clones, and this suggested that cross-reactive memory joined. Second-wave clones with a day 37 peak had unconfirmed SARS-CoV-2 specificity.

V gave up 0 bases and J gave up 4 bases, with 10 bases separating them. This CDR3 is built from 14 residues. CDR1 and CDR2 (germline): LGHNT, FRNRAP. Remarks on this clonotype: Antigen: not known.

One entry per CDR3 protein, called by TCRdb with MiXCR from the 5' RACE reads. The table records under 550,000 distinct CDR3 sequences, about 20% of them present only once. The receptor comes from an adult woman who had mild COVID-19 (a few samples of this study predate the infection). Cell type and time point are not known. Sequenced: PBMCs or a T cell subset sorted from them (not recorded which). The chain recombines TRBV12-5 with TRBJ2-7, with no clear D. This CDR3 is CASGLVHRSYEQYF. CDR3 coding DNA: TGTGCTAGTGGTTTGGTACATAGGAGTTACGAGCAGTACTTC.